This T cell receptor (beta chain) came from a study of shared clonotypes between healthy human individuals. Study results and caveats: There were few donors, and this limited the genetic and exposure-history diversity represented. Sharing across four donors was highest in naive CD4 (approximately 5%) and lowest in memory CD8 (about 0.4%). Incomplete sequencing of sorted subsets was indicated by rarefaction despite large depth.

Method: immunoSEQ multiplex PCR; TCRdb's copy keeps in-frame clones and lacks some. The table lists 550,000 to 750,000 clones, 90% to 95% of them singletons. Naive CD8 cells comprised CD45RO-negative, CCR7-positively selected cells, excluding terminally differentiated effector memory CD45RA+ cells. As concerns this clone: The antigen is not known. The same CDR3 arises from other DNA sequences in this sample as well.

Trimming pared 6 bases from V and 4 bases from J, leaving 3 bases between. CDR1 is SNHLY and CDR2 is FYNNEI in the germline V gene. The CDR3 has 10 residues. The sequence derives from a man aged 25-40 years in good health. The gene calls are TRBV2 and TRBJ2-5; no clear D gene. Sequences were obtained from naive CD8+ T cells sorted from blood. CDR3 residues: CASRGETQYF. For the CDR3, the DNA is TGTGCCAGCAGGGGAGAGACCCAGTACTTC.